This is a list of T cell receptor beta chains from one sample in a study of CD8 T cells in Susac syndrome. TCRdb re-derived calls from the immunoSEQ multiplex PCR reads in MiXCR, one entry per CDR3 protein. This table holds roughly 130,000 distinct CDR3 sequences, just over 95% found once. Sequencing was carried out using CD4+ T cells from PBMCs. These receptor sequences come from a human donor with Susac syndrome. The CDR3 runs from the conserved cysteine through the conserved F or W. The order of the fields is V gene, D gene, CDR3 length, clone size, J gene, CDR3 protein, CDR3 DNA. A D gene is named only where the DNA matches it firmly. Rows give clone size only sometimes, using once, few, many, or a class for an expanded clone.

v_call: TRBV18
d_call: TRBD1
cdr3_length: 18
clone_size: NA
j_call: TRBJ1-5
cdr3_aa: CASSPARTGVRGNQPQHF
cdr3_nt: TGTGCCAGCTCACCAGCGCGGACAGGGGTTCGGGGCAATCAGCCCCAGCATTTT

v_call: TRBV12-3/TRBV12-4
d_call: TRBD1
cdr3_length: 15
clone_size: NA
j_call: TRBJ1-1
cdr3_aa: CASNKPGQGYTEAFF
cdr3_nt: TGTGCCAGCAATAAACCGGGACAGGGGTACACTGAAGCTTTCTTT

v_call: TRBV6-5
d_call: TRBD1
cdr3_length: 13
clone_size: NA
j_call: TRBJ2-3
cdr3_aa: CASSRGRTDTQYF
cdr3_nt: TGTGCCAGCAGCAGGGGGCGAACAGATACGCAGTATTTT

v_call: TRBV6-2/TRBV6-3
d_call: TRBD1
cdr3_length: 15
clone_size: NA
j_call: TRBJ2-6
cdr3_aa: CAASDRASGANVLTF
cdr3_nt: TGTGCCGCCTCTGACAGGGCGTCTGGGGCCAACGTCCTGACTTTC

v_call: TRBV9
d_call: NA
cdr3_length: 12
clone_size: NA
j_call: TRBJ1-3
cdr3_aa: CASSPRWKQSIF
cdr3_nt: TGTGCCAGCAGCCCGAGGTGGAAGCAGTCTATTTTT

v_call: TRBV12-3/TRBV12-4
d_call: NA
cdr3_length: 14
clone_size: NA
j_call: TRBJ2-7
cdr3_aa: CASSPQPGGYEQYF
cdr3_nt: TGTGCCAGCAGTCCCCAGCCTGGGGGCTACGAGCAGTACTTC

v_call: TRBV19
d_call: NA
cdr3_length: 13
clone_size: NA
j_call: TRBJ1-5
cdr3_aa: CASSLSAPQPQHF
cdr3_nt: TGTGCCAGTAGTCTAAGCGCGCCTCAGCCCCAGCATTTT

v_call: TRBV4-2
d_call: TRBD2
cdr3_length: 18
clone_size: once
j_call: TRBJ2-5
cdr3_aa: CASSQEDSSGRMAGTQYF
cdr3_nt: TGTGCCAGCAGCCAAGAAGATTCGAGCGGGAGAATGGCAGGGACCCAGTACTTC

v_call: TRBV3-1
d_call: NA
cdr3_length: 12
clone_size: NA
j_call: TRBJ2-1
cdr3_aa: CASSTTNNEQFF
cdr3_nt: TGTGCCAGCAGCACCACCAACAATGAGCAGTTCTTC

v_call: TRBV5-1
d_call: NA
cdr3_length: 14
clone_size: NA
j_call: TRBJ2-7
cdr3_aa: CASSLGQSSYEQYF
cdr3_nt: TGCGCCAGCAGCCTCGGACAGAGCTCCTACGAGCAGTACTTC

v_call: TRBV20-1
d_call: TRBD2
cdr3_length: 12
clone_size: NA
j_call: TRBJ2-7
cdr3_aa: CSARAGGSEQYF
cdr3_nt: TGCAGTGCTAGAGCGGGAGGATCCGAGCAGTACTTC

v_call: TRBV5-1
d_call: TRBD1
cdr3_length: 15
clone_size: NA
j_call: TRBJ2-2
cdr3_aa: CASSFQGANTGELFF
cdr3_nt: TGCGCCAGCAGCTTTCAGGGGGCGAACACCGGGGAGCTGTTTTTT

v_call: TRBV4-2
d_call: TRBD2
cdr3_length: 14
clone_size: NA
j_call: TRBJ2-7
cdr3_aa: CASSQGLADHEQYF
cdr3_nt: TGTGCCAGCAGCCAAGGACTAGCGGACCACGAGCAGTACTTC

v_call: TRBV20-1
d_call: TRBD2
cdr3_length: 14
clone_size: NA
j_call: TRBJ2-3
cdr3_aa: CSARLASGSDTQYF
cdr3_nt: TGCAGTGCTAGGCTGGCTAGCGGGTCCGATACGCAGTATTTT

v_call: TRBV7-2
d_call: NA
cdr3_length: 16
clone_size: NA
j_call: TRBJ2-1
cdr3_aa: CASSLVFANNHNEQFF
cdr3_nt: TGTGCCAGCAGCTTAGTTTTCGCCAACAACCACAATGAGCAGTTCTTC

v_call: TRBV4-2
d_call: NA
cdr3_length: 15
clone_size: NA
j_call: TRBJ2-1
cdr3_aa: CASSLGTGSGNEQFF
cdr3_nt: TGTGCCAGCAGCCTAGGGACTGGATCCGGCAATGAGCAGTTCTTC